What follows are 17 T cell receptor beta chains derived from one specimen sequenced in a study of T cell repertoires in cytomegalovirus infection. Antigens for these TCRs are unknown. A single record per CDR3 protein comes from TCRdb applying MiXCR to the reads. Of about a million distinct CDR3 sequences in the sample, more than 25% were seen once. The sample in question was cultured CD8+ T cells from PBMCs, obtained from culture after CMV antigen stimulation. The receptors shown here come from a human donor in good health (CMV status not recorded). Some clones in this sample may be carry-over from other donors' samples.

J is TRBJ1-1 and V is TRBV6-2 or TRBV6-3, with 7 bases that match TRBD1. CDR1 MNHEY and CDR2 SVGEGT come from the germline V gene. After removal of 8 bases from V and 0 bases from J, the junction contained 9 bases not matched to a gene. The CDR3 runs 15 residues. CDR3 DNA sequence: TGTGCCAGCTTGGCCCCGACAGGGCTGAACACTGAAGCTTTCTTT. Translating it yields CASLAPTGLNTEAFF.

The chain carries TRBV12-3 or TRBV12-4 and TRBJ1-5; D remains ambiguous. This CDR3 contains 14 residues. V was trimmed by 6 bases and J by 8 bases, leaving 17 bases between them. CDR3 loop: CASSYLPQNEPQHF. The CDR3 DNA reads TGTGCCAGCAGCTACCTCCCACAGAATGAGCCCCAGCATTTT.

This clonotype has a handful of counts. This chain connects TRBV12-3 or TRBV12-4 to TRBJ2-3; 8 nucleotides align to TRBD2. The V and J ends lost 7 bases and 5 bases, in that order; junction bases with no gene match: 8. CDR3 size: 14 residues. CDR3 nucleotides: TGTGCCAGCACCGTGACTAGCGCAGTAGATACGCAGTATTTT. It specifies CASTVTSAVDTQYF.

This clonotype has a handful of counts. CDR3 in DNA: TGTGCCAGCAGCCTCGACCGGGACAAAGAAGAAAAACTGTTTTTT. Protein sequence: CASSLDRDKEEKLFF. The chain employs TRBV7-9 and TRBJ1-4, with a possible D match to TRBD1 (6 bases). This CDR3 contains 15 residues. CDR1 SEHNR and CDR2 FQNEAQ come from the germline V gene (reference sequence). Trimming removed 5 bases from V and 8 bases from J, with 18 bases in between. The whole variable domain, remainder taken from reference TRBV7-9 and TRBJ1-4, is DTGVSQNPRHKITKRGQNVTFRCDPISEHNRLYWYRQTLGQGPEFLTYFQNEAQLEKSRLLSDRFSAERPKGSFSTLEIQRTEQGDSAMYLCASSLDRDKEEKLFFGSGTQLSVL.

There are many counts of this clonotype. V is TRBV7-2 and J is TRBJ2-5; TRBD2 aligns across 9 bases. This CDR3 is 14 amino acids long. Germline V gene data show CDR1 as SGHTA and CDR2 as FQGNSA. V lost 2 bases, J lost 6 bases, and 4 bases stayed unmatched. The CDR3 here is CASSLISGGKTQYF. DNA for the CDR3: TGTGCCAGCAGCTTAATTAGCGGGGGAAAGACCCAGTACTTC.

This chain links TRBV3-1 with TRBJ2-5; D is possibly TRBD1 or TRBD2 (5 bases each). Germline V gene data show CDR1 as LGHDT and CDR2 as YNNKEL (reference sequence). V was shortened by 4 bases and J by 1 base, with 19 bases between the two germline ends. CDR3 length: 17 residues. The CDR3 DNA reads as TGTGCCAGCAGCCTTACTCCGGGACGGAAATTCCAAGAGACCCAGTACTTC. Amino acid sequence: CASSLTPGRKFQETQYF.

The rearrangement links TRBV11-2 to TRBJ1-6; no clear D. This CDR3 contains 14 residues. Trimming removed 1 base at V and 7 bases at J, with 8 bases between. Germline V gene lookup returns CDR1 SGHAT and CDR2 FQNNGV. This CDR3 reads CASSLVWQNSPLHF. In DNA, the CDR3 is TGTGCCAGCAGCTTAGTTTGGCAAAATTCACCCCTCCACTTT.

The chain links TRBV6-8 to TRBJ1-4; 9 bases line up with TRBD1. With V trimmed by 7 bases and J by 7 bases, 4 bases remained unmatched. Germline CDR1 and CDR2: MNHGY and SAAAGT. The CDR3 length is 13 residues. The CDR3 here is CASTQTGGEKLFF. CDR3 DNA sequence: TGTGCCAGCACCCAGACAGGGGGTGAAAAACTGTTTTTT.

The rearrangement joins TRBV29-1 to TRBJ1-4; D unclear. The CDR3 runs 12 residues. Germline V CDR1 and CDR2: SQVTM, ANQGSEA. The V gene lost 0 bases and the J gene lost 8 bases, with 7 bases spanning the gap. The CDR3 DNA reads TGCAGCGTTGAAGAGCTGGAGGAAAAACTGTTTTTT. Protein: CSVEELEEKLFF.

The chain is built from TRBV27 and TRBJ1-5; D is perhaps TRBD1 (5 bases). The CDR3 contains 14 residues. Germline V gene sequence: CDR1 MNHEY, CDR2 SMNVEV (reference sequence). V gave up 3 bases and J gave up 7 bases, with 13 bases separating them. The CDR3 DNA follows: TGTGCCAGCAGTTTCGGGGCAGAGAACCAGCCCCAGCATTTT. Amino acid sequence: CASSFGAENQPQHF.

The rearrangement joins TRBV5-5 to TRBJ1-2; TRBD1 agrees at 7 bases. Trimming removed 4 bases from V and 5 bases from J; junction bases left unmatched: 8. CDR3 length: 14 amino acids. Germline V CDR1 and CDR2: SGHKS, YYEKEE (reference sequence). CDR3 nucleotide sequence: TGTGCCAGCAGCGGGGCCGGGACAGCTTATGGCTACACCTTC. It is translated as CASSGAGTAYGYTF.

This clonotype was picked up one time. V gene TRBV12-5 combines with J gene TRBJ2-7, with D uncertain. Per the germline V gene, CDR1 is LGHNT and CDR2 is FRNRAP. V lost 1 base and J 1 base, leaving 5 bases between the germline ends. The CDR3 totals 13 residues. For the CDR3, the DNA is TGTGCTAGTGGTTTGGCCGGGTCCTACGAGCAGTACTTC. This sequence encodes CASGLAGSYEQYF.

This clonotype was seen ten or more times. The rearrangement joins TRBV7-8 to TRBJ2-7; the D is unclear. The CDR3 has 12 amino acids. The V and J ends lost 0 bases and 4 bases respectively, with 4 bases between them. Germline V gene data show CDR1 as SGHVS and CDR2 as FQNEAQ. CDR3 loop: CASSLAFYEQYF. The DNA of the CDR3 is TGTGCCAGCAGCTTAGCCTTTTACGAGCAGTACTTC. The full variable domain, rest sourced from reference TRBV7-8 and TRBJ2-7, is GAGVSQSPRYKVAKRGQDVALRCDPISGHVSLFWYQQALGQGPEFLTYFQNEAQLDKSGLPSDRFFAERPEGSVSTLKIQRTQQEDSAVYLCASSLAFYEQYFGPGTRLTVT.

This clonotype showed up just a few times. The V call is TRBV19, the J call TRBJ1-3; possibly TRBD1 for D (6 bases). This CDR3 region has 14 residues. Trimming removed 6 bases at V and 4 bases at J, with 13 bases between. Germline-derived CDR1 and CDR2 are LNHDA and SQIVND (reference sequence). The CDR3 nucleotides read TGTGCCAGTAGCCGACAGGCGCAAGGAAACACCATATATTTT. Its protein is CASSRQAQGNTIYF.

The table lists this clonotype with a few counts. The V call is TRBV6-1, the J call TRBJ2-1, with D possibly being TRBD2 (6 bases). The V and J ends lost 5 bases and 1 base respectively, with 15 bases between them. The CDR3 covers 16 residues. Germline V gene data show CDR1 as MNHNS and CDR2 as SASEGT. The CDR3 nucleotides are TGTGCCAGCAGTTCCCAGGAGGGGAGGTCCTACAATGAGCAGTTCTTC. Translation gives CASSSQEGRSYNEQFF.

The chain combines TRBV13 with TRBJ1-5; D possibly corresponds to TRBD1 (5 bases). The CDR3 has 14 amino acids. V gave up 4 bases and J gave up 3 bases, with 10 bases separating them. CDR1 and CDR2 (germline): PRHDT, FYEKMQ (reference sequence). CDR3 nucleotide sequence: TGTGCCAGCAGCTCCCGACAGCTCAATCAGCCCCAGCATTTT. Protein product: CASSSRQLNQPQHF. The full variable domain, completed using reference TRBV13 and TRBJ1-5, is AAGVIQSPRHLIKEKRETATLKCYPIPRHDTVYWYQQGPGQDPQFLISFYEKMQSDKGSIPDRFSAQQFSDYHSELNMSSLELGDSALYFCASSSRQLNQPQHFGDGTRLSIL.

The chain links TRBV7-8 to TRBJ2-7; perhaps TRBD1 as D (6 bases). CDR1 is SGHVS and CDR2 is FQNEAQ in the germline V gene. V was pared by 1 base and J by 12 bases, with 19 bases between. The CDR3 loop spans 14 amino acids. The CDR3 DNA reads as TGTGCCAGCAGCTTAGGAAGGGGTGGGGACAAGCGGTACTTC. As protein: CASSLGRGGDKRYF.